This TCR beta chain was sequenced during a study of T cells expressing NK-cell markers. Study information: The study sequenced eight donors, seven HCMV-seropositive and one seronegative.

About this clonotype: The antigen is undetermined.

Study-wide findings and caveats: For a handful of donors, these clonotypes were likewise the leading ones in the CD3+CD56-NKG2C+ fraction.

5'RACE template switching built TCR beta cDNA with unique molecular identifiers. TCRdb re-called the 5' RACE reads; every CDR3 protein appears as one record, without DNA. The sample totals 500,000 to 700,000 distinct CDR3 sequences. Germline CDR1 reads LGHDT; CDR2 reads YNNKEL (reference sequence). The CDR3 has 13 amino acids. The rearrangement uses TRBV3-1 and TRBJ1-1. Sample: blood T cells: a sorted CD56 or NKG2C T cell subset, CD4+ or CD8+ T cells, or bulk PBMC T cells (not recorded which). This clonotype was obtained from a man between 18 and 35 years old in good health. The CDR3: CASSQRENTEAFF.